Following are 7 T cell receptor beta chains from one sample sequenced in a study of T-cell reconstitution after alpha-beta-depleted transplantation in children. Unique molecular identifiers tagged the TCRbeta library. TCRdb re-derived calls from the PCR reads in MiXCR, one entry per CDR3 protein. The profile shows 450,000 to 600,000 distinct CDR3 sequences, 30% to 35% of them singletons. Sequenced here: PBMCs from the stem cell graft donor, sampled from the stem cell graft. Receptors originate from a human donor who donated a stem cell graft to a child with aplastic anemia.

The chain carries TRBV7-8 and TRBJ2-3, with 9 bases identical to TRBD1. CDR3 length: 15 amino acids. The V segment lost 5 bases and the J segment 7 bases; nucleotides outside the gene matches: 10. Germline V gene sequence: CDR1 SGHVS, CDR2 FQNEAQ. The CDR3 coding sequence is TGTGCCAGCAGCCCGCCGGGACAGGGATGGAATACGCAGTATTTT. Amino acids: CASSPPGQGWNTQYF.

A few counts support this clonotype. V usage is TRBV12-3 or TRBV12-4 and J usage is TRBJ2-5; D unresolved. CDR3 length: 15 residues. Trimming shortened V by 2 bases and J by 7 bases, and 17 bases separated the two germline ends. The CDR3 sequence is CASSLNEAFAATQYF. The CDR3 region has the DNA TGTGCCAGCAGTTTAAATGAGGCCTTCGCAGCGACCCAGTACTTC.

There are a few counts of this clonotype. J is TRBJ2-1 and V is TRBV10-2; 9 bases align to TRBD2. Per germline, CDR1 WSHSY and CDR2 SAAADI. The CDR3 loop spans 16 amino acids. Trimming removed 5 bases from V and 5 bases from J; junction bases left unmatched: 10. For the CDR3, the DNA is TGCGCCAGCAGTCCCACCGGGACTAGCTACAACAATGAGCAGTTCTTC. This gives the protein CASSPTGTSYNNEQFF.

This chain joins TRBV29-1 and TRBJ2-7; 9 positions match TRBD1. The CDR3 is 15 residues long. Germline V lookup: CDR1 SQVTM, CDR2 ANQGSEA. The J segment lost 5 bases and the V segment lost 8 bases, leaving 16 bases of the junction unmatched. CDR3 amino acids: CSIILREGTGNEQYF. The CDR3 DNA sequence: TGCAGCATTATTTTGAGAGAGGGGACAGGGAACGAGCAGTACTTC.

The V call is TRBV6-2 or TRBV6-3, the J call TRBJ2-5, with 9 bases fitting TRBD1. Germline CDR1 MNHEY, CDR2 SVGEGT. The CDR3 length is 16 residues. With 7 bases clipped from V and 7 bases from J, the junction kept 16 bases outside the gene matches. CDR3 residues: CASTVGDRASRWTQYF. The CDR3 coding sequence is TGTGCCAGCACGGTCGGGGACAGGGCCTCACGGTGGACCCAGTACTTC.

This clonotype was counted a few times. The chain carries TRBV10-3 and TRBJ2-3; no definite D call. Germline values: CDR1 ENHRY, CDR2 SYGVKD. V shed 7 bases and J shed 7 bases, with 9 bases lying between them. There are 11 residues in the CDR3. The CDR3 reads CAIMGNHTQYF. The CDR3 bases are TGTGCCATCATGGGGAATCATACGCAGTATTTT.

This clonotype was counted a few times. Written as DNA, the CDR3 is TGTGCCAGCTCCGAAACGGAGACAGGGGATCTGGGGAATGAGCAGTTCTTC. This gives the protein CASSETETGDLGNEQFF. The chain is built from TRBV18 and TRBJ2-1; 8 nucleotides match TRBD1. The CDR3 extends over 17 amino acids. V trimming: 6 bases; J trimming: 7 bases; junction bases outside the gene matches: 17. In germline, CDR1 is KGHSH, CDR2 LQKENI. Full variable domain (missing parts from reference TRBV18 and TRBJ2-1): NAGVMQNPRHLVRRRGQEARLRCSPMKGHSHVYWYRQLPEEGLKFMVYLQKENIIDESGMPKERFSAEFPKEGPSILRIQQVVRGDSAAYFCASSETETGDLGNEQFFGPGTRLTVL.